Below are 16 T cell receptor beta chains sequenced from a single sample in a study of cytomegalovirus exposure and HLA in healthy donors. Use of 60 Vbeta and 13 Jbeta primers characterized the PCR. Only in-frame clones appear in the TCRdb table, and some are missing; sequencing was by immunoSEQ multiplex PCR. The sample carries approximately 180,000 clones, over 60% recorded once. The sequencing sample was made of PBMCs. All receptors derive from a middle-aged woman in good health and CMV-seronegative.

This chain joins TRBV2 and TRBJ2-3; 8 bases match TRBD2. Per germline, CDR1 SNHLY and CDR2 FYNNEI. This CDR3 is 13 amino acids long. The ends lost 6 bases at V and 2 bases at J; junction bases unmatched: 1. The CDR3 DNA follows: TGTGCCAGCAGAGCGGGGGCCACAGATACGCAGTATTTT. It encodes CASRAGATDTQYF.

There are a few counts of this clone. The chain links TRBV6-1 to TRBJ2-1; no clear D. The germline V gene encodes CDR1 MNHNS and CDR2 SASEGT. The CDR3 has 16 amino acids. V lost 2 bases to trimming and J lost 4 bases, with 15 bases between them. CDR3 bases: TGTGCCAGCAGTGAATTTAAAGGAGCAGCATACAATGAGCAGTTCTTC. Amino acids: CASSEFKGAAYNEQFF.

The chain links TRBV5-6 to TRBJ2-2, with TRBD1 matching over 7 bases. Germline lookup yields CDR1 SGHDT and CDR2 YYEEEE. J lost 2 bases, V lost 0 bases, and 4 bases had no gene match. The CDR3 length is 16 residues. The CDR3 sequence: CASSLVQGLNTGELFF. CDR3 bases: TGTGCCAGCAGCTTGGTACAGGGGCTAAACACCGGGGAGCTGTTTTTT.

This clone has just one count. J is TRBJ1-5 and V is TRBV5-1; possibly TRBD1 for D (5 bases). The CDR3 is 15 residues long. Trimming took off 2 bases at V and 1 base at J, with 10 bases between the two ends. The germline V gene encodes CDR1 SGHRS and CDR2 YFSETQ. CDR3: CASSLGGVSNQPQHF. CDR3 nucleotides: TGCGCCAGCAGCTTAGGAGGGGTCAGCAATCAGCCCCAGCATTTT.

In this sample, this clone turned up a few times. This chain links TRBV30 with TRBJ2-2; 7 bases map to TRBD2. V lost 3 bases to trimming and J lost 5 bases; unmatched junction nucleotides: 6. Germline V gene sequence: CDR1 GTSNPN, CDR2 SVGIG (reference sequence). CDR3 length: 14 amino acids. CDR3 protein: CAWRDGTTTGELFF. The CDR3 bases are TGTGCCTGGAGGGACGGGACTACTACCGGGGAGCTGTTTTTT.

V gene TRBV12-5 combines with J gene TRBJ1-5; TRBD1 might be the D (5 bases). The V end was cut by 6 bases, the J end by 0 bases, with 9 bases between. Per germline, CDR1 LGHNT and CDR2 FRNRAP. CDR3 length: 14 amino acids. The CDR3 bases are TGTGCTAGTGGCGGGGGTTCTAGCAATCAGCCCCAGCATTTT. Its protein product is CASGGGSSNQPQHF.

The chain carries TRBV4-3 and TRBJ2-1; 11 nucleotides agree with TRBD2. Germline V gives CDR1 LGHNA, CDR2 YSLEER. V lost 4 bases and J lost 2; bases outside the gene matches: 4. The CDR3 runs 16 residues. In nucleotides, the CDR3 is TGCGCCAGCAGCCCTTTAGCGGGAGGGACCTACAATGAGCAGTTCTTC. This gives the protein CASSPLAGGTYNEQFF.

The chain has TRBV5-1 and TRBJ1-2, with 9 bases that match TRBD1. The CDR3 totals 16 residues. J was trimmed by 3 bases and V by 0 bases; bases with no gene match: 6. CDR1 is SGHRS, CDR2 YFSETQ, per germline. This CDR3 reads CASSLGTGGLYYGYTF. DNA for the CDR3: TGCGCCAGCAGCTTGGGAACAGGGGGCCTTTACTATGGCTACACCTTC. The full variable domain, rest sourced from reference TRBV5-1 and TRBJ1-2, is KAGVTQTPRYLIKTRGQQVTLSCSPISGHRSVSWYQQTPGQGLQFLFEYFSETQRNKGNFPGRFSGRQFSNSRSEMNVSTLELGDSALYLCASSLGTGGLYYGYTFGSGTRLTVV.

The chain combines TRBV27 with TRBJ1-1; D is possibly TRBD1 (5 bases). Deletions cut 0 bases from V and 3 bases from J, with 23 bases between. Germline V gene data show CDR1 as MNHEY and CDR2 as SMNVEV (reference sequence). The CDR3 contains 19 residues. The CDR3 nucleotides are TGTGCCAGCAGTTTATCTCACCCGACCCGAAGGGTCAGGGACACTGAAGCTTTCTTT. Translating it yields CASSLSHPTRRVRDTEAFF.

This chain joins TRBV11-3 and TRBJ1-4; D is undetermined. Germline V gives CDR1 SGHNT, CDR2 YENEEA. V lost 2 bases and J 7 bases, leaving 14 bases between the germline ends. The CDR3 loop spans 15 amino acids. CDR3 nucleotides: TGTGCCAGCAGCTTATTGGGTACAGCAAGTGAAAAACTGTTTTTT. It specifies CASSLLGTASEKLFF.

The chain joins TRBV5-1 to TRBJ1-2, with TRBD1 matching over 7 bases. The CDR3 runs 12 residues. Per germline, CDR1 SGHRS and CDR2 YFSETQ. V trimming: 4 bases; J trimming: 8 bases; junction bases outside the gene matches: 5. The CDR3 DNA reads TGCGCCAGCAGCAACAGACAGGGAGGCTACACCTTC. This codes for CASSNRQGGYTF.

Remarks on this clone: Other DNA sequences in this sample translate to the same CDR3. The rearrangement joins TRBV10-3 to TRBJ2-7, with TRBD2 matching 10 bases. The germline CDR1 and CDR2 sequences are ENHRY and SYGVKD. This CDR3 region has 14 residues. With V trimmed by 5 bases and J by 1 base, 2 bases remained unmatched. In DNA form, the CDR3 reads TGTGCCATCAGTTTAGCGGGGGGATCCTACGAGCAGTACGTC. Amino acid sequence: CAISLAGGSYEQYV.

CDR3 sequence: CSVEEGEKLFF. CDR3 DNA sequence: TGCAGCGTTGAAGAGGGCGAAAAACTGTTTTTT. This sequence joins TRBV29-1 and TRBJ1-4; D is uncertain. CDR1 is SQVTM and CDR2 is ANQGSEA in the germline V gene. The V gene lost 0 bases and the J gene lost 8 bases, with 4 bases spanning the gap. The CDR3 length is 11 residues.

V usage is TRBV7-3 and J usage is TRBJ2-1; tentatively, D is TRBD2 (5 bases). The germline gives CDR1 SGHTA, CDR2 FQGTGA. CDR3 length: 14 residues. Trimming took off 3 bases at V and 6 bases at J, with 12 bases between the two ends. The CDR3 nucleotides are TGTGCCAGCAGCTTTACTAGTCCCGCCAATGAGCAGTTCTTC. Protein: CASSFTSPANEQFF.

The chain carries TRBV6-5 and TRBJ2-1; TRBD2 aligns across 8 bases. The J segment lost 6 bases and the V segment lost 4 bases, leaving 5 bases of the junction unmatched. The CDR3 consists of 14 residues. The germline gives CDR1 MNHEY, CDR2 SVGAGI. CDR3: CASSLGAGGNEQFF. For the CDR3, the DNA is TGTGCCAGCAGTTTGGGGGCGGGAGGCAATGAGCAGTTCTTC.

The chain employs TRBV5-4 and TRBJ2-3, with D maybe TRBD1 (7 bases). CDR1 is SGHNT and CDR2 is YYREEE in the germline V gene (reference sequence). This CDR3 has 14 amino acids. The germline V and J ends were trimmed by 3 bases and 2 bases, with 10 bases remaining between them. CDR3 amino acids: CASSSGGSTDTQYF. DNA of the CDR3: TGTGCCAGCAGCTCAGGGGGGTCCACAGATACGCAGTATTTT. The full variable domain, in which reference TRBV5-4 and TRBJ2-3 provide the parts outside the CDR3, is ETGVTQSPTHLIKTRGQQVTLRCSSQSGHNTVSWYQQALGQGPQFIFQYYREEENGRGNFPPRFSGLQFPNYSSELNVNALELDDSALYLCASSSGGSTDTQYFGPGTRLTVL.